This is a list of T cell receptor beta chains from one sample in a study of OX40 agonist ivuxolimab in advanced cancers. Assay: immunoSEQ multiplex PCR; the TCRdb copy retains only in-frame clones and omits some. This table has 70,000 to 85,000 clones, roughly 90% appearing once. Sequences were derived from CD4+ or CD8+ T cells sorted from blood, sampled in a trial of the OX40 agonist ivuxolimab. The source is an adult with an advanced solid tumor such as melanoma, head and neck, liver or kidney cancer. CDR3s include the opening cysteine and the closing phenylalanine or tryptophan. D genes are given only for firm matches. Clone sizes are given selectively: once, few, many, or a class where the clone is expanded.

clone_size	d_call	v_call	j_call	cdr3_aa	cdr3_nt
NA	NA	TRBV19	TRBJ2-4	CASSMRDGRKNIQYF	TGTGCCAGTAGTATGCGGGATGGGAGGAAAAACATTCAGTACTTC
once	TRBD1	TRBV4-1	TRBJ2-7	CASSQAGQGTRYEQYF	TGCGCCAGCAGCCAAGCTGGACAGGGGACTCGCTACGAGCAGTACTTC
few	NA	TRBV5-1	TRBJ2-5	CASSLIAGGVYETQYF	TGCGCCAGCAGCTTGATTGCCGGAGGGGTGTACGAGACCCAGTACTTC
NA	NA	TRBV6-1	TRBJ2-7	CASRQTSGSGEQYF	TGTGCCAGCAGACAAACTAGTGGGTCCGGGGAGCAGTACTTC
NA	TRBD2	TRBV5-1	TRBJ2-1	CASSASGTMIGQFF	TGCGCCAGCAGCGCTAGCGGGACAATGATCGGGCAGTTCTTC
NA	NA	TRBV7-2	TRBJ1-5	CASSLELQPQHF	TGTGCCAGCAGCTTGGAACTCCAGCCCCAGCATTTT
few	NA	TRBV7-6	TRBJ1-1	CASSLGGENTEAFF	TGTGCCAGCAGCTTAGGAGGGGAGAACACTGAAGCTTTCTTT
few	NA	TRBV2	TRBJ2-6	CASTVQGSGANVLTF	TGTGCCAGCACCGTCCAGGGTTCTGGGGCCAACGTCCTGACTTTC
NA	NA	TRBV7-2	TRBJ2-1	CASSPFRGRGNEQFF	TGTGCCAGCAGCCCATTCCGGGGGAGAGGCAATGAGCAGTTCTTC
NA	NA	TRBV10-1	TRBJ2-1	CASSRDLYNEQFF	TGCGCCAGCAGCCGGGATTTATACAATGAGCAGTTCTTC
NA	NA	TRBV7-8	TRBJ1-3	CASSLLVRSTGNTIYF	TGTGCCAGCAGCTTATTAGTCCGGAGCACTGGAAACACCATATATTTT
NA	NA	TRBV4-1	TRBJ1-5	CASSQVDRNQPQHF	TGCGCCAGCAGCCAAGTTGACAGGAATCAGCCCCAGCATTTT
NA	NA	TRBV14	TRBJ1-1	CASSLTVGTEAFF	TGTGCCAGCAGCCTCACAGTCGGCACTGAAGCTTTCTTT
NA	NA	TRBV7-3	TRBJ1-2	CASSLTSTDRGYTF	TGTGCCAGCAGCTTAACGAGCACGGATCGGGGCTACACCTTC
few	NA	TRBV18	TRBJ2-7	CASSPEGPTYEQYF	TGTGCCAGCTCACCGGAGGGACCGACCTACGAGCAGTACTTC
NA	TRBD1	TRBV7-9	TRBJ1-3	CASNPPGQLAGNTIYF	TGTGCCAGCAATCCCCCGGGACAGTTGGCTGGAAACACCATATATTTT
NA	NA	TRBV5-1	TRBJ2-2	CASSLAAVNTGELFF	TGCGCCAGCAGCTTGGCGGCGGTGAACACCGGGGAGCTGTTTTTT
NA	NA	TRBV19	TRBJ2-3	CASSIGTRGADTQYF	TGTGCCAGTAGTATTGGCACCCGAGGGGCAGATACGCAGTATTTT
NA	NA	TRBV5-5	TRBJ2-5	CASSVWGAIYEETQYF	TGTGCCAGCAGCGTTTGGGGGGCAATCTACGAAGAGACCCAGTACTTC
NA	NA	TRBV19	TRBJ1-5	CASSIQGYSNQPQHF	TGTGCCAGTAGTATTCAAGGATATAGCAATCAGCCCCAGCATTTT
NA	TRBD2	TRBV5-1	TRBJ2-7	CASSSTSGTYYEQYF	TGCGCCAGCAGCTCGACTAGCGGGACATACTACGAGCAGTACTTC
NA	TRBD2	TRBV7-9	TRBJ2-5	CASSARGLAGAETQYF	TGTGCCAGCAGCGCAAGGGGACTAGCGGGAGCAGAGACCCAGTACTTC
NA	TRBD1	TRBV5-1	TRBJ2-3	CASSSGGQGRTDTQYF	TGCGCCAGCAGCTCGGGTGGACAGGGGAGGACAGATACGCAGTATTTT
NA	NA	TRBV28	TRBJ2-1	CASSPVAVSYNEQFF	TGTGCCAGCAGTCCCGTAGCGGTCTCCTACAATGAGCAGTTCTTC
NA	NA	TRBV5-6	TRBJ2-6	CASSLGLSGANVLTF	TGTGCCAGCAGCTTGGGACTATCTGGGGCCAACGTCCTGACTTTC
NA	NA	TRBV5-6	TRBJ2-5	CASSTDRPRQETQYF	TGTGCCAGCAGCACGGACCGACCACGCCAAGAGACCCAGTACTTC
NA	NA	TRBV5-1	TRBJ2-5	CASSLELAEETQYF	TGCGCCAGCAGCTTGGAACTAGCCGAAGAGACCCAGTACTTC
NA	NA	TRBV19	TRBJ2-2	CASRTPGVGTGELFF	TGTGCCAGTAGGACCCCGGGGGTGGGCACCGGGGAGCTGTTTTTT
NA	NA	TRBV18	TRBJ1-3	CASSPPAGQHSGNTIYF	TGTGCCAGCTCACCACCGGCAGGGCAACACTCTGGAAACACCATATATTTT